This T cell receptor (beta chain) stems from a study of blood T cell repertoires in COVID-19. Study information: Sites in the United States, Italy and Spain provided acute and convalescent COVID-19 samples. Sample material is recorded as cDNA or gDNA derived from T cells, B-cell-depleted T cells, or PBMCs.

Germline V gene lookup returns CDR1 SGHTA and CDR2 FQGTGA. The length of the CDR3 is 16 residues. V was shortened by 2 bases and J by 0 bases, with 10 bases between the two germline ends. Study processing details: Estimates of nucleated cell counts were drawn from the amplification of reference gene primers. The protocol was immunoSEQ multiplex PCR, while the TCRdb copy is restricted to in-frame clones and leaves out a portion. From that table come the V and J calls and clone size; the DNA was used to work out D and trimming. The table records about 44,000 clones, roughly 87% of them present only once.

The receptor was derived from a woman aged 80 or older in a cohort sampled during active or convalescent COVID-19. The V gene is TRBV7-3, the J gene TRBJ2-2; TRBD1 might be the D (5 bases). Sequenced sample: peripheral blood. CDR3: CASSLWTLTNTGELFF. As DNA, the CDR3 is TGTGCCAGCAGCTTATGGACACTCACGAACACCGGGGAGCTGTTTTTT.